The rows below give T cell receptor beta chains drawn from one sample of a study of CD8 T cells in Susac syndrome. TCRdb reprocessed the immunoSEQ multiplex PCR reads with MiXCR, giving one entry per CDR3 protein. The profile shows hundreds of thousands of distinct CDR3 sequences, approximately 94% of them singletons. The sequenced sample was CD4+ T cells from PBMCs. The receptors come from a human donor with Susac syndrome. CDR3s include the opening cysteine and the closing phenylalanine or tryptophan. The order of the fields is clone size, V gene, D gene, J gene, CDR3 DNA, CDR3 protein. A D gene is named only where the DNA matches it firmly. Not all rows give a size; the values are once, few, many and, for expanded clones, a class.

size: -; V: TRBV28; D: TRBD2; J: TRBJ2-1; DNA: TGTGCCAGCAGCCCTCTTCTAGCGGGGGGGCGAAATGAGCAGTTCTTC; CDR3: CASSPLLAGGRNEQFF
size: -; V: TRBV20-1; D: -; J: TRBJ2-4; DNA: TGCAGTGCTAGACAGGGGCCGGGGGCCAAAAACATTCAGTACTTC; CDR3: CSARQGPGAKNIQYF
size: -; V: TRBV27; D: TRBD2; J: TRBJ2-7; DNA: TGTGCCAGCAAGGAGGGAACTAGCGGGGTCTACGAGCAGTACTTC; CDR3: CASKEGTSGVYEQYF
size: -; V: TRBV11-2; D: -; J: TRBJ1-2; DNA: TGTGCCAGCAGCTTAGACGGACGAAGAAACTACACCTTC; CDR3: CASSLDGRRNYTF
size: -; V: TRBV27; D: -; J: TRBJ2-7; DNA: TGTGCCAGCAGTAGGCAGCCCGGAGGGGAGCAGTACTTC; CDR3: CASSRQPGGEQYF
size: -; V: TRBV6-2/TRBV6-3; D: -; J: TRBJ1-1; DNA: TGTGCCAGCAGACAAAGGGTGGGTAACACTGAAGCTTTCTTT; CDR3: CASRQRVGNTEAFF
size: once; V: TRBV7-9; D: -; J: TRBJ1-6; DNA: TGTGCCAGCAGCTTTGGGGGGGGACCTCTTAATTCACCCCTCCACTTT; CDR3: CASSFGGGPLNSPLHF
size: -; V: TRBV14; D: TRBD2; J: TRBJ2-5; DNA: TGTGCCAGCAGCCAACTGCGGGGGACCCAAGAGACCCAGTACTTC; CDR3: CASSQLRGTQETQYF
size: few; V: TRBV3-1; D: -; J: TRBJ1-6; DNA: TGTGCCAGCAGCCAGCCCGACAGAAATTCACCCCTCCACTTT; CDR3: CASSQPDRNSPLHF
size: -; V: TRBV5-1; D: -; J: TRBJ1-6; DNA: TGCGCCAGCAGCACCGAACAGGAACCCAGTTCACCCCTCCACTTT; CDR3: CASSTEQEPSSPLHF
size: -; V: TRBV30; D: TRBD1; J: TRBJ2-3; DNA: TGTGCCTCAAGCCACAGGGGGTTTCGGACAGATACGCAGTATTTT; CDR3: CASSHRGFRTDTQYF
size: -; V: TRBV6-2/TRBV6-3; D: -; J: TRBJ1-1; DNA: TGTGCCAGCAGTTACGGGTCAGGGATAGTGAACACTGAAGCTTTCTTT; CDR3: CASSYGSGIVNTEAFF
size: -; V: TRBV3-1; D: -; J: TRBJ1-1; DNA: TGTGCCAGCAAATCGAGTCTAAGCCTGAACACTGAAGCTTTCTTT; CDR3: CASKSSLSLNTEAFF
size: -; V: TRBV19; D: TRBD2; J: TRBJ2-3; DNA: TGTGCCAGTAGTATAGAACTAGCGATTTCAGCAAATACGCAGTATTTT; CDR3: CASSIELAISANTQYF
size: once; V: TRBV20-1; D: -; J: TRBJ1-5; DNA: TGCAGTGCTAGAGTTCCGGGGGCTCAGGTTCAGCCCCAGCATTTT; CDR3: CSARVPGAQVQPQHF
size: -; V: TRBV6-2/TRBV6-3; D: -; J: TRBJ2-7; DNA: TGTGCCAGCAGGAGACAACCCTACGAGCAGTACTTC; CDR3: CASRRQPYEQYF
size: -; V: TRBV3-1; D: -; J: TRBJ1-5; DNA: TGTGCCAGCAGCCAAGATGTAGGCGGTTCTCAGCCCCAGCATTTT; CDR3: CASSQDVGGSQPQHF
size: -; V: TRBV5-1; D: TRBD2; J: TRBJ2-3; DNA: TGCGCCAGCAGCTCGGTAGCGGGGGTGGCAGATACGCAGTATTTT; CDR3: CASSSVAGVADTQYF
size: -; V: TRBV2; D: -; J: TRBJ2-5; DNA: TGTGCCAGCAGTGAAGACAGGGTACAAGAGACCCAGTACTTC; CDR3: CASSEDRVQETQYF
size: -; V: TRBV3-1; D: -; J: TRBJ2-7; DNA: TGTGCCAGCAGCCAGGGACACAACAACGAGCAGTACTTC; CDR3: CASSQGHNNEQYF
size: -; V: TRBV30; D: -; J: TRBJ2-7; DNA: TGTGCCTGGAACCGGCTAGCCGCCTCCTACGAGCAGTACTTC; CDR3: CAWNRLAASYEQYF
size: -; V: TRBV29-1; D: -; J: TRBJ1-1; DNA: TGCAGCGTTCAGTTACGTTCGAACACTGAAGCTTTCTTT; CDR3: CSVQLRSNTEAFF
size: -; V: TRBV9; D: -; J: TRBJ2-2; DNA: TGCGCCAGCAGCGGTGGCGCGAACACCGGGGAGCTGTTTTTT; CDR3: CASSGGANTGELFF
size: -; V: TRBV30; D: -; J: TRBJ1-2; DNA: TGTGCCTCCCCGAGGGGGGGGCAGTACTATGGCTACACCTTC; CDR3: CASPRGGQYYGYTF
size: -; V: TRBV24-1; D: -; J: TRBJ2-5; DNA: TGTGCCACCAGTGAGTATGGACGAGGGGGAGAGACCCAGTACTTC; CDR3: CATSEYGRGGETQYF
size: -; V: TRBV5-1; D: -; J: TRBJ1-3; DNA: TGCGCCAGCAGCTTGGATCTGGGCCCCATCTCTGGAAACACCATATATTTT; CDR3: CASSLDLGPISGNTIYF
size: -; V: TRBV20-1; D: -; J: TRBJ2-3; DNA: TGCAGTGCTCCCCCCCGAGATACGCAGTATTTT; CDR3: CSAPPRDTQYF
size: -; V: TRBV5-6; D: -; J: TRBJ2-3; DNA: TGTGCCAGCAGCCGCATCAAACTGGGGAGTACGCAGTATTTT; CDR3: CASSRIKLGSTQYF
size: -; V: TRBV2; D: -; J: TRBJ2-5; DNA: TGTGCCAGCAGCCTCATACCGGGACATGGAGAGACCCAGTACTTC; CDR3: CASSLIPGHGETQYF
size: -; V: TRBV20-1; D: -; J: TRBJ1-5; DNA: TGCAGTGCTCTCAGGGCTAATCAGCCCCAGCATTTT; CDR3: CSALRANQPQHF
size: -; V: TRBV20-1; D: -; J: TRBJ1-5; DNA: TGCAGTGCTAGAGATGAAGGATATAGCAATCAGCCCCAGCATTTT; CDR3: CSARDEGYSNQPQHF
size: -; V: TRBV6-5; D: -; J: TRBJ1-1; DNA: TGTGCCAGCAGTTACGGGAGATCGCAGAGGGCTTTCTTT; CDR3: CASSYGRSQRAFF
size: -; V: TRBV20-1; D: TRBD1; J: TRBJ1-1; DNA: TGCAGTGCTAGGTTGGAGGGGGCAACCACTGAAGCTTTCTTT; CDR3: CSARLEGATTEAFF
size: -; V: TRBV7-2; D: -; J: TRBJ2-7; DNA: TGTGCCAGCAGCCGAACAGGAAAACGGGCCTACGAGCAGTACTTC; CDR3: CASSRTGKRAYEQYF
size: -; V: TRBV25-1; D: TRBD1; J: TRBJ1-1; DNA: TGTGCCAGCAGTGAATTGGGGACAGGCCCCAACACTGAAGCTTTCTTT; CDR3: CASSELGTGPNTEAFF
size: once; V: TRBV5-4; D: -; J: TRBJ2-7; DNA: TGTGCCAGCAGCTTATCGCAGGGATCGGCCTACGAGCAGTACTTC; CDR3: CASSLSQGSAYEQYF
size: -; V: TRBV7-9; D: -; J: TRBJ2-5; DNA: TGTGCCAGCAGCGGGTCCCGGGAGACCCAGTACTTC; CDR3: CASSGSRETQYF
size: -; V: TRBV20-1; D: -; J: TRBJ2-2; DNA: TGCAGTGCTAAGCAGGGCTCGAACACCGGGGAGCTGTTTTTT; CDR3: CSAKQGSNTGELFF
size: -; V: TRBV9; D: TRBD2; J: TRBJ2-1; DNA: TGTGCCAGCAGCCTCGGACTAGCGGACAATGAGCAGTTCTTC; CDR3: CASSLGLADNEQFF
size: once; V: TRBV5-1; D: -; J: TRBJ1-4; DNA: TGCGCCAGCAGCTGGGGACCGGGAGCCGGGGCAACTAATGAAAAACTGTTTTTT; CDR3: CASSWGPGAGATNEKLFF
size: -; V: TRBV7-7; D: -; J: TRBJ1-3; DNA: TGTGCTAGCAGCTTAGCGTATTATTTGTGGTCTGACTACTCTGGAAACACCATATATTTT; CDR3: CASSLAYYLWSDYSGNTIYF
size: -; V: TRBV3-1; D: TRBD1; J: TRBJ2-5; DNA: TGTGCCAGCAGCCAAGACGTCAGGACAGGCAAAGAGACCCAGTACTTC; CDR3: CASSQDVRTGKETQYF
size: -; V: TRBV25-1; D: -; J: TRBJ1-2; DNA: TGTGCCAGCAGTGGAACAAGACAAGGGGGCTACACCTTC; CDR3: CASSGTRQGGYTF
size: -; V: TRBV10-3; D: -; J: TRBJ1-6; DNA: TGTGCCATCACCCGGGACGGAGATAATTCACCCCTCCACTTT; CDR3: CAITRDGDNSPLHF
size: -; V: TRBV9; D: -; J: TRBJ2-5; DNA: TGTGCCAGCAGCGTACAGTGGGAAGAGACCCAGTACTTC; CDR3: CASSVQWEETQYF
size: -; V: TRBV18; D: -; J: TRBJ2-2; DNA: TGTGCCAGCTCACCGGGACACGGAAACACCGGGGAGCTGTTTTTT; CDR3: CASSPGHGNTGELFF
size: once; V: TRBV11-3; D: -; J: TRBJ2-3; DNA: TGTGCCAGCAGCTTATCGGACATAATCACAGATACGCAGTATTTT; CDR3: CASSLSDIITDTQYF
size: -; V: TRBV7-9; D: -; J: TRBJ1-1; DNA: TGTGCCAGCAGCCGCCCTCCAGGGGCGACTGAAGCTTTCTTT; CDR3: CASSRPPGATEAFF
size: -; V: TRBV3-1; D: TRBD1; J: TRBJ1-1; DNA: TGTGCCAGCAGCCAAGGGACCGGGACAGGAACGAACACTGAAGCTTTCTTT; CDR3: CASSQGTGTGTNTEAFF
size: -; V: TRBV29-1; D: -; J: TRBJ2-1; DNA: TGCAGCGTTGCAATCCCCCCCGGGATGCAGTTCTTC; CDR3: CSVAIPPGMQFF
size: -; V: TRBV5-1; D: TRBD2; J: TRBJ2-1; DNA: TGCGCCAGCAGCCTAGCGGGGGGGCCCAATGAGCGGTTCTTC; CDR3: CASSLAGGPNERFF
size: -; V: TRBV20-1; D: -; J: TRBJ1-5; DNA: TGCAGTGCTGTTTTGGGGACGCAAGGTTATAGCAATCAGCCCCAGCATTTT; CDR3: CSAVLGTQGYSNQPQHF
size: -; V: TRBV6-6; D: -; J: TRBJ2-7; DNA: TGTGCCAGCAGTTATGACGACGGTACCTACGAGCAGTACTTC; CDR3: CASSYDDGTYEQYF
size: -; V: TRBV29-1; D: -; J: TRBJ2-2; DNA: TGCAGCGTTGATCGTTACGCCGGGGAGCTGTTTTTT; CDR3: CSVDRYAGELFF
size: -; V: TRBV28; D: -; J: TRBJ1-5; DNA: TGTGCCAGCAGTGAACAACGGACGGCGACTAATCAGCCCCAGCATTTT; CDR3: CASSEQRTATNQPQHF
size: -; V: TRBV13; D: -; J: TRBJ2-7; DNA: TGTGCCAGCAGCTTAGACACGGAGAGCTACGAGCAGTACTTC; CDR3: CASSLDTESYEQYF
size: -; V: TRBV27; D: TRBD2; J: TRBJ2-3; DNA: TGTGCCAGCAGTACCAAGTTAGGGACTAGCGGGGGCCCCGCAGATACGCAGTATTTT; CDR3: CASSTKLGTSGGPADTQYF
size: -; V: TRBV11-2; D: -; J: TRBJ2-5; DNA: TGTGCCAGCAGCTTAGACGGACAAAGAGAGACCCAGTACTTC; CDR3: CASSLDGQRETQYF
size: -; V: TRBV7-9; D: TRBD1; J: TRBJ1-1; DNA: TGTGCCAGCCGTAAAGGGGGCATGAACACTGAAGCTTTCTTT; CDR3: CASRKGGMNTEAFF
size: -; V: TRBV5-1; D: TRBD1; J: TRBJ2-7; DNA: TGCGCCAGCAGCAATAGGGACAGGGGCCCCTGGGGCTCCTACGAGCAGTACTTC; CDR3: CASSNRDRGPWGSYEQYF